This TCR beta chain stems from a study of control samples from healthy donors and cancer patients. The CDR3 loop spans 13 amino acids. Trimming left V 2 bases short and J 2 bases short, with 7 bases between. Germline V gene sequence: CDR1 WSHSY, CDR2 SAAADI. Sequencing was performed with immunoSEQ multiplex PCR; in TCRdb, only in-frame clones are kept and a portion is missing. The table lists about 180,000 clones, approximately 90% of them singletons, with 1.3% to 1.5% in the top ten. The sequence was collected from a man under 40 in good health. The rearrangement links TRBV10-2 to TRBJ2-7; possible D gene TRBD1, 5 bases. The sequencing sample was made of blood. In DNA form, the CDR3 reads TGCGCCAGCAGTGAGGGGGCAGCCTACGAGCAGTACTTC. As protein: CASSEGAAYEQYF.